This entry features one TCR beta chain sequence. Its target is not known. Systemic immunosuppression or a history of autoimmune disease excluded patients. This entry is derived from a study of OX40 agonist ivuxolimab in advanced cancers. Assay used: immunoSEQ multiplex PCR; TCRdb lists only in-frame clones, some missing. The sample carries around 70,000 clones, almost 85% recorded once. Germline lookup yields CDR1 LNHDA and CDR2 SQIVND (reference sequence). V gave up 2 bases and J gave up 6 bases, with 8 bases separating them. The CDR3 consists of 13 residues. Overall study results and limits: Researchers did not establish what antigens the expanded peripheral T cells target. In CD8+ T cells, expanded clones were on average more numerous than in CD4+.

The rearrangement joins TRBV19 to TRBJ1-5, with D uncertain. The source material was CD4+ or CD8+ T cells sorted from blood, sampled in a trial of the OX40 agonist ivuxolimab. The clonotype comes from an adult with an advanced solid tumor such as melanoma, head and neck, liver or kidney cancer. CDR3 loop: CASSINSPQPQHF. Here the CDR3 DNA reads TGTGCCAGTAGTATAAACTCCCCTCAGCCCCAGCATTTT.